These 32 T cell receptor beta chains share one sample of origin, sequenced in a study of blood T cell repertoires in COVID-19 (dated by TCRdb to the early 2020s). Receptor libraries were prepared by the immunoSEQ multiplex PCR assay. In TCRdb, the immuneACCESS table is reduced to in-frame sequences with V and J assigned. These tables do not hold every clone; where another copy was compared, an unresolved V gene accounts for under half, and the others remain unexplained. This sample has about 220,000 clones in its table, and about 79% of those were observed once. The biggest ten clones account for 9.7% of the sample. Material: peripheral blood. All receptors come from a middle-aged man with active or convalescent COVID-19.

The sample holds one count of this clone. This chain links TRBV2 with TRBJ2-2; 11 bases are a match to TRBD2. Unmatched junction bases numbered 9, after V lost 6 bases and J lost 6 bases. The CDR3 contains 16 residues. Germline V lookup: CDR1 SNHLY, CDR2 FYNNEI. CDR3 residues: CASSLNSGGGPGELFF. The CDR3 bases are TGTGCCAGCAGCCTCAATAGCGGGGGGGGCCCCGGGGAGCTGTTTTTT.

CDR3 nucleotide sequence: TGTGCCAGCAGGAGGACAGGTGGGGCCAACGTCCTGACTTTC. It yields the protein CASRRTGGANVLTF. The chain joins TRBV2 to TRBJ2-6; 7 bases agree with TRBD1. Germline V gene lookup returns CDR1 SNHLY and CDR2 FYNNEI. The CDR3 is 14 amino acids. After removal of 6 bases from V and 3 bases from J, the junction contained 2 bases not matched to a gene.

This clone was recorded once. The chain employs TRBV11-2 and TRBJ2-3; 9 bases line up with TRBD2. The CDR3 runs to 14 residues. V was pared by 6 bases and J by 8 bases, with 9 bases of the junction left unmatched. Germline V gives CDR1 SGHAT, CDR2 FQNNGV. CDR3 nucleotide sequence: TGTGCCAGCAGGTGGGCTAGCGGGGATGTTACGCAGTATTTT. This codes for CASRWASGDVTQYF.

This clone was seen just once. The J gene is TRBJ1-3, the V gene TRBV7-2; 7 bases match TRBD1. Unmatched junction bases numbered 10, after V lost 5 bases and J lost 0 bases. Germline V gives CDR1 SGHTA, CDR2 FQGNSA. The CDR3 consists of 17 residues. CDR3 loop: CASSPEEGQLSGNTIYF. Here the CDR3 DNA reads TGTGCCAGCAGCCCAGAGGAGGGACAGCTCTCTGGAAACACCATATATTTT.

The genes are TRBV5-8 and TRBJ2-5; the match to TRBD1 covers 10 bases. Germline CDR1 and CDR2: SGHTS and YDEGEE. CDR3 length equals 13 residues. V gave up 5 bases and J gave up 6 bases; unmatched junction bases: 4. CDR3 in amino acids: CASRLTGGQTQYF. CDR3 sequence (DNA): TGTGCCAGCAGATTGACAGGGGGCCAGACCCAGTACTTC. Full variable domain (missing parts from reference TRBV5-8 and TRBJ2-5): EAGVTQSPTHLIKTRGQQATLRCSPISGHTSVYWYQQALGLGLQFLLWYDEGEERNRGNFPPRFSGRQFPNYSSELNVNALELEDSALYLCASRLTGGQTQYFGPGTRLLVL.

This clone was counted many times. The chain combines TRBV12-5 with TRBJ1-3; D is perhaps TRBD1 (5 bases). CDR1 is LGHNT, CDR2 FRNRAP, per germline. The CDR3 covers 13 residues. V gave up 1 base and J gave up 7 bases, with 8 bases separating them. The CDR3: CASGLEGRNTIYF. CDR3 nucleotide sequence: TGTGCTAGTGGTTTGGAGGGGCGCAACACCATATATTTT.

In its sample, this clone was seen a few times. The chain carries TRBV5-5 and TRBJ2-5; 7 bases line up with TRBD2. This CDR3 comprises 14 residues. From germline, CDR1 is SGHKS and CDR2 YYEKEE (reference sequence). The trim removed 4 bases at V and 1 base at J, leaving 4 bases unmatched. The DNA for the CDR3 is TGTGCCAGCAGCGATCAGCGGGGCCAAGAGACCCAGTACTTC. It yields the protein CASSDQRGQETQYF.

The chain carries TRBV11-2 and TRBJ2-7; 9 nucleotides line up with TRBD1. The CDR3 sequence is 14 residues long. CDR1 and CDR2 (germline): SGHAT, FQNNGV. The V and J ends lost 5 bases and 4 bases, in that order; junction bases with no gene match: 6. The CDR3: CASSQGQGKYEQYV. In DNA, the CDR3 is TGTGCCAGCAGCCAAGGACAGGGGAAATACGAGCAGTACGTC.

The V call is TRBV11-2, the J call TRBJ1-6; 7 bases line up with TRBD1. Germline loops: CDR1 SGHAT, CDR2 FQNNGV. Unmatched junction bases numbered 8, after V lost 5 bases and J lost 7 bases. This CDR3 is 15 amino acids long. DNA for the CDR3: TGTGCCAGCAGCCGGGAGGGGGCGAGGAATTCACCCCTCCACTTT. This translates into CASSREGARNSPLHF.

V is TRBV5-1 and J is TRBJ2-5; D perhaps matches TRBD1 (5 bases). Germline CDR1 and CDR2: SGHRS and YFSETQ. This CDR3 is 16 amino acids long. Trimming shortened V by 0 bases and J by 2 bases, and 14 bases separated the two germline ends. This CDR3 is CASSLGAGNLQETQYF. Written as DNA, the CDR3 is TGCGCCAGCAGCTTGGGGGCAGGGAATTTACAAGAGACCCAGTACTTC.

For this clone: One end of the junction is discordant with germline, which a read error may explain. The chain combines TRBV7-3 with TRBJ2-3; D is possibly TRBD2 (7 bases). Germline CDR1 reads SGHTA; CDR2 reads FQGTGA. The CDR3 totals 15 residues. The CDR3 here is CASSLTGGGTNTQYF. CDR3 coding DNA: TGTGCCAGCAGCTTAACTGGCGGGGGCACAAATACGCAGTATTTT.

The chain has TRBV4-1 and TRBJ2-3; no clear D. Per the germline V gene, CDR1 is MGHRA and CDR2 is YSYEKL. The CDR3 is 12 amino acids. The ends were cut back, 3 bases at V and 4 bases at J, with 5 bases in the middle. The chain's CDR3 is CASSQVADTQYF. Written as DNA, the CDR3 is TGCGCCAGCAGCCAGGTAGCAGATACGCAGTATTTT.

V and J are TRBV27 and TRBJ2-1, with 9 bases lining up with TRBD2. The V and J ends lost 0 bases and 0 bases, in that order; junction bases with no gene match: 3. This CDR3 has 17 amino acids. Germline CDR1 is MNHEY and CDR2 is SMNVEV (reference sequence). The CDR3 loop is CASSLSMRGGSYNEQFF. The DNA of the CDR3 is TGTGCCAGCAGTTTATCGATGCGGGGGGGCTCCTACAATGAGCAGTTCTTC.

This clone was seen only a few times. The chain employs TRBV4-1 and TRBJ1-1, with 9 bases lining up with TRBD1. The CDR3 covers 14 residues. Looked up from germline, CDR1 is MGHRA and CDR2 is YSYEKL. With V trimmed by 4 bases and J by 4 bases, 4 bases remained unmatched. The CDR3, as DNA: TGCGCCAGCAGCCGGGACAGGGAGTCCACTGAAGCTTTCTTT. It translates to CASSRDRESTEAFF.

The chain recombines TRBV11-2 with TRBJ1-2; TRBD1 agrees at 8 bases. The V and J ends lost 1 base and 4 bases, in that order; junction bases with no gene match: 2. Germline V gene lookup returns CDR1 SGHAT and CDR2 FQNNGV. This CDR3 spans 14 amino acids. The CDR3: CASSLVQGAYGYTF. CDR3 nucleotides: TGTGCCAGCAGCTTAGTTCAGGGGGCCTATGGCTACACCTTC.

The chain recombines TRBV5-4 with TRBJ2-1; 11 bases line up with TRBD2. Germline V gives CDR1 SGHNT, CDR2 YYREEE (reference sequence). V shed 0 bases and J 8 bases; nucleotides not matched to a gene: 4. The CDR3 runs 15 residues. CDR3 DNA: TGTGCCAGCAGCTTGGGTAGCGGGGGGGCGGATGAGCAGTTCTTC. Protein: CASSLGSGGADEQFF. Looking up the rest from reference TRBV5-4 and TRBJ2-1 gives the full variable domain: ETGVTQSPTHLIKTRGQQVTLRCSSQSGHNTVSWYQQALGQGPQFIFQYYREEENGRGNFPPRFSGLQFPNYSSELNVNALELDDSALYLCASSLGSGGADEQFFGPGTRLTVL.

The chain recombines TRBV7-9 with TRBJ2-2; TRBD1 matches at 10 bases. Germline V gene lookup returns CDR1 SEHNR and CDR2 FQNEAQ (reference sequence). V trimming: 5 bases; J trimming: 7 bases; junction bases outside the gene matches: 13. The length of the CDR3 is 17 residues. DNA for the CDR3: TGTGCCAGCAGCCGATCAGCCGGGACAGGGGATGGCGGGGAGCTGTTTTTT. This codes for CASSRSAGTGDGGELFF.

This chain uses TRBV3-1 (or the pseudogene TRBV3-2) with TRBJ2-5; TRBD1 matches 7 bases. Trimming at V came to 4 bases and at J to 2 bases, leaving 7 bases not matched to a gene. The CDR3 totals 15 residues. Germline CDR1 reads LGHDT; CDR2 reads YNNKEL (reference sequence). The CDR3 bases are TGTGCCAGCAGCCGACAGGGATTAGGGCAAGAGACCCAGTACTTC. As protein: CASSRQGLGQETQYF.

The J gene is TRBJ2-3, the V gene TRBV7-2; 9 nucleotides match TRBD2. This CDR3 region has 16 residues. V shed 2 bases and J 3 bases; nucleotides not matched to a gene: 6. Germline lookup yields CDR1 SGHTA and CDR2 FQGNSA. This chain's CDR3 is CASSLKAGGATDTQYF. The CDR3, as DNA: TGTGCCAGCAGCTTAAAGGCGGGAGGGGCGACAGATACGCAGTATTTT.

The chain recombines TRBV7-8 with TRBJ2-2; D perhaps matches TRBD2 (6 bases). This CDR3 region has 17 residues. Germline V gene lookup returns CDR1 SGHVS and CDR2 FQNEAQ. V was shortened by 5 bases and J by 6 bases, with 22 bases between the two germline ends. This CDR3 is CASSPIGRGPVSGELFF. The CDR3 DNA sequence: TGTGCCAGCAGCCCCATCGGGCGGGGTCCCGTCTCCGGGGAGCTGTTTTTT.

This clone appeared a single time. The V and J genes are TRBV28 and TRBJ2-5, with 9 bases that match TRBD2. The junction had 5 bases not matched to a gene; V was cut back by 2 bases and J by 1 base. CDR3 length equals 16 residues. Germline CDR1 and CDR2: MDHEN and SYDVKM. DNA of the CDR3: TGTGCCAGCAGTTTAAGCGGGGGGTCCTTCCAAGAGACCCAGTACTTC. It translates to CASSLSGGSFQETQYF.

This chain links TRBV9 with TRBJ2-3, with 7 nucleotides matching TRBD2. The CDR3 loop spans 15 amino acids. V was pared by 3 bases and J by 0 bases, with 4 bases of the junction left unmatched. In germline, CDR1 is SGDLS, CDR2 YYNGEE. The CDR3 sequence is CASSESGVSTDTQYF. CDR3 coding DNA: TGTGCCAGCAGCGAGAGCGGGGTTAGCACAGATACGCAGTATTTT.

The J gene is TRBJ2-7, the V gene TRBV28; 9 bases line up with TRBD1. Germline CDR1 is MDHEN and CDR2 is SYDVKM. The CDR3 consists of 14 residues. V shed 6 bases and J 6 bases; nucleotides not matched to a gene: 9. The CDR3 spells CASRPGQGTGEQYV. The DNA for the CDR3 is TGTGCCAGCAGGCCGGGACAGGGAACTGGCGAGCAGTACGTC.

The J gene is TRBJ2-3, the V gene TRBV10-3; weak D call: TRBD2 (5 bases). The CDR3 covers 16 residues. The V gene's germline CDR1 is ENHRY and CDR2 SYGVKD. Between the trimmed V and J ends, which lost 4 bases and 0 bases, there was a span of 14 bases. For the CDR3, the DNA is TGTGCCATCAGTGGGCTTCCGGGAACTAGCACAGATACGCAGTATTTT. Its translation is CAISGLPGTSTDTQYF.

The count of this clone is one. The chain is built from TRBV6-5 and TRBJ1-6, with a weak D call TRBD1 (6 bases). Germline assignment: CDR1 MNHEY and CDR2 SVGAGI. The CDR3 sequence is 13 residues long. Trimming cost V 7 bases and J 6 bases, with 10 bases left between them. The CDR3 reads CASTGQTNSPLHF. The CDR3 DNA reads TGTGCCAGCACAGGACAGACTAATTCACCCCTCCACTTT.

CDR3 in amino acids: CASSYLDREIVTLHF. The CDR3 bases are TGTGCCAGCAGTTACCTCGACAGGGAAATAGTTACCCTCCACTTT. The genes are TRBV6-6 and TRBJ1-6, with 7 nucleotides matching TRBD1. The CDR3 sequence is 15 residues long. The germline gives CDR1 MNHNY, CDR2 SVGAGI (reference sequence). J gave up 14 bases and V 2 bases, and 12 bases lay outside the gene matches.

As DNA, the CDR3 is TGTGCCTCCGGACAGGGGGACTCCTACGAGCAGTACGTC. This codes for CASGQGDSYEQYV. The chain employs TRBV2 and TRBJ2-7, with 10 positions matching TRBD1. There are 13 residues in the CDR3. J lost 0 bases, V lost 11 bases, and 4 bases had no gene match. CDR1 is SNHLY, CDR2 FYNNEI, per germline.

This clone was counted at least ten times. The rearrangement uses TRBV11-2 and TRBJ2-1; 14 positions match TRBD2. From germline, CDR1 is SGHAT and CDR2 FQNNGV. J gave up 10 bases and V 8 bases, and 7 bases lay outside the gene matches. The CDR3 totals 14 residues. CDR3 loop: CASRLAGGRWEQFF. In nucleotides, the CDR3 is TGTGCCAGCCGACTAGCGGGGGGGCGTTGGGAGCAGTTCTTC.

The V gene is TRBV7-2, the J gene TRBJ1-2; D is undetermined. V was clipped by 2 bases and J by 5 bases, with 12 bases between them. Germline lookup yields CDR1 SGHTA and CDR2 FQGNSA. The CDR3 has 14 residues. The CDR3 here is CASSLQRQAYGYTF. DNA for the CDR3: TGTGCCAGCAGCTTACAGCGGCAGGCGTATGGCTACACCTTC.

There are a few counts of this clone. The V call is TRBV4-3, the J call TRBJ1-6, with 7 bases fitting TRBD1. The CDR3 loop spans 17 amino acids. Germline V gene lookup returns CDR1 LGHNA and CDR2 YSLEER. The J segment lost 4 bases and the V segment lost 0 bases, leaving 6 bases of the junction unmatched. In nucleotides, the CDR3 is TGCGCCAGCAGCCAAGACCCTCCAGGGGGATATAATTCACCCCTCCACTTT. Protein product: CASSQDPPGGYNSPLHF.

This clone has just one count. J is TRBJ1-2 and V is TRBV5-1; possibly TRBD1 for D (5 bases). In germline, CDR1 is SGHRS, CDR2 YFSETQ. Deletions cut 7 bases from V and 4 bases from J, with 17 bases between. The CDR3 is 14 residues long. CDR3 bases: TGCGCCAGCGCCCAAGGGGATCCGGGCTATGGCTACACCTTC. Its translation: CASAQGDPGYGYTF.

This chain uses TRBV6-2 or TRBV6-3 with TRBJ1-5; no clear D gene. Between the trimmed V and J ends, which lost 6 bases and 0 bases, there was a span of 15 bases. CDR1 MNHEY and CDR2 SVGEGT come from the germline V gene. The CDR3 runs to 16 residues. CDR3 residues: CASSRGRDYSNQPQHF. CDR3 DNA: TGTGCCAGCAGCCGCGGGAGAGACTATAGCAATCAGCCCCAGCATTTT.